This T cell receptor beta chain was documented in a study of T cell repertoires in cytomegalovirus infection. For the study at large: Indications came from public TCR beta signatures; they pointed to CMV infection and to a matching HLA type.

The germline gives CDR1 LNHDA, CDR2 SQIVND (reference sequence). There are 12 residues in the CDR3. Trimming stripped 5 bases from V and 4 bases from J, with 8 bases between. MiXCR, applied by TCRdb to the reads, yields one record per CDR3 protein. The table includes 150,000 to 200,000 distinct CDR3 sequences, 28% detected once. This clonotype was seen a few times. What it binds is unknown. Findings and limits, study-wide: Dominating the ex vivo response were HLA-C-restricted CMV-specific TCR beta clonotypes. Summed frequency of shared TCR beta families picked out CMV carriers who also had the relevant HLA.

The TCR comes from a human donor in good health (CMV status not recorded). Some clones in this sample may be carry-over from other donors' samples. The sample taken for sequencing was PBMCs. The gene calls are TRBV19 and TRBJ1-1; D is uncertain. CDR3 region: CASSVVGTEAFF. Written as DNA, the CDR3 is TGTGCCAGTAGTGTGGTTGGCACTGAAGCTTTCTTT.